Here is one T cell receptor beta chain with its context. Its antigen is still unknown. No much larger clone exists at a distance of one base, and base qualities are not known. High-throughput TCR beta sequencing profiled peripheral blood CD8+ and CD4+ T cells from healthy donors, Susac syndrome patients and multiple sclerosis patients. The Susac syndrome patients fulfilled recently defined diagnostic criteria for definite or probable disease. Bulk CD8+ and CD4+ T cells were purified by magnetic negative isolation, while CD8+ TEMRA cells were enriched using FACS. Blood was drawn into EDTA tubes, processed within 24 hours, and PBMCs were isolated by density gradient centrifugation. PBMCs destined for TCR sequencing were cryopreserved in liquid nitrogen and later thawed in a 37 °C water bath. Purity of sorted or isolated CD4+, CD8+ and CD8+ TEMRA cells was at least 90%. RNA was extracted using the RNeasy kit, and about 0.5 to 1 ug of the RNA was reverse transcribed with random hexamers. The immunoSEQ multiplex PCR assay, which covers 54 Vbeta and 13 Jbeta segments, was used to amplify TCR beta CDR3 regions. To correct PCR amplification bias, a synthetic template baseline was used for both primer optimization and computational correction. In the original analysis: Only productive sequences were kept, with reads annotated to V, D and J genes according to IMGT and analyzed in immunoSEQ Analyzer. Clonality was computed as one minus Shannon entropy normalized by log2 of the number of productive unique sequences. For each patient and control, public and private clones were evaluated among the 100 most prevalent clones. Clones were defined as Susac-specific when absent from the healthy and MS cohorts, from fewer than 1,200 published viral clones and from other ImmuneACCESS disease sequences. The raw public data were reprocessed by TCRdb itself: fastp quality trimming at Q25, MiXCR clonotype calling, in-frame beta chains only. Each record represents a unique CDR3 protein, reported with the most common genes and DNA among its rows. TCRdb's processing, not the authors', yielded these V and J calls. This sample lists some 130,000 distinct CDR3 sequences; 95% were detected once. Clones ranked in the top ten supply about 0.18% of the sample.

CDR1 KGHDR and CDR2 SFDVKD are derived from the germline V gene. Taken from cysteine to phenylalanine, the CDR3 has 12 residues. Kept here is only the CDR3 DNA, which spans 36 bases and is read in frame from base 1. Cut back by 5 bases and 7 bases, the V and J ends lie 8 bases apart. The record originates from a study of CD8 T cells in Susac syndrome (dated by TCRdb to the late 2010s). Turning to the overall study: Among the Susac syndrome patients who were sequenced, clinically active disease was present in five or six and clinical remission was observed in under ten. At the time of blood withdrawal, Susac syndrome patients were either therapy-naive, taking corticosteroids (with some also receiving IVIg), or on IVIg alone. CD8+ T cell repertoire clonality was compared between 11 to 12 healthy donors, roughly 14 Susac syndrome patients and roughly 15 multiple sclerosis patients. Repertoire sequencing was used to test whether CD8+ T cell activation and differentiation in Susac syndrome was antigen driven.

The investigation overall reported the following: In the total CD8+ and CD8+ TEMRA repertoires, 15 to 20 and five Susac-specific public clones, respectively, were identified. Clonal expansion was seen in Susac syndrome CD8+ repertoires, peaking in CD8+ TEMRA cells and being greater in clinically active patients than in remitting ones. The number of individuals in the TCR sequencing and HLA analysis was acknowledged as relatively small.

The V gene is TRBV24-1 and the J gene is TRBJ2-4; TRBD1 is a possible D gene, resting on 5 matching bases. This sequence originates from a human donor with Susac syndrome. Sequencing was done on a sample of CD8+ T cells from PBMCs. The DNA reads as follows: TGTGCCACCAGTGGGGGCCTTAACATTCAGTACTTC. Its coded protein is CATSGGLNIQYF.